This TCR beta chain was documented in a study of T cells after yellow fever vaccination. Study-level points and caveats: Clones from primary vaccination mostly reappeared after the booster (approximately 96% CD4, around 90% CD8).

The CDR3 totals 12 residues. Germline loops: CDR1 ENHRY, CDR2 SYGVKD. Trimming took off 7 bases at V and 4 bases at J, with 10 bases between the two ends. In this sample, this clonotype turned up many times. Its antigen is as yet unknown. MiXCR was run by TCRdb on the 5' RACE reads, yielding one entry per CDR3 protein. The data show 60,000 to 85,000 distinct CDR3 sequences, roughly 6.9% seen once. This sequence was found in a man between 18 and 29 years old who received the YFV17D yellow fever vaccine. This chain links TRBV10-3 with TRBJ1-2, with D tentatively TRBD1 (5 bases). The sample here was CD8+ T cells sorted from PBMCs, taken roughly 5 days after the first yellow fever vaccination. The CDR3 reads CAIKPDIYGYTF. CDR3 DNA sequence: TGTGCCATCAAACCGGACATCTATGGCTACACCTTC.